This T cell receptor (beta chain) is from a study of T cell changes during pregnancy in multiple sclerosis. Assay: immunoSEQ multiplex PCR; the TCRdb copy retains only in-frame clones and omits some. The sample shows over 50,000 clones, 75% to 95% of them seen only once. Germline CDR1 and CDR2: SGHDN and FVKESK. The CDR3 extends over 14 amino acids. With 5 bases removed from V and 0 bases from J, the gap between germline ends came to 11 bases. Sequenced material: peripheral blood, taken in the first trimester of pregnancy. The receptor comes from a female donor in good health, enrolled as a control in a pregnancy study. This chain links TRBV14 with TRBJ2-7, with D possibly matching TRBD2 (5 bases). The CDR3 protein is CASSFGGSSYEQYF. Here the CDR3 DNA reads TGTGCCAGCAGCTTCGGCGGGTCCTCCTACGAGCAGTACTTC.